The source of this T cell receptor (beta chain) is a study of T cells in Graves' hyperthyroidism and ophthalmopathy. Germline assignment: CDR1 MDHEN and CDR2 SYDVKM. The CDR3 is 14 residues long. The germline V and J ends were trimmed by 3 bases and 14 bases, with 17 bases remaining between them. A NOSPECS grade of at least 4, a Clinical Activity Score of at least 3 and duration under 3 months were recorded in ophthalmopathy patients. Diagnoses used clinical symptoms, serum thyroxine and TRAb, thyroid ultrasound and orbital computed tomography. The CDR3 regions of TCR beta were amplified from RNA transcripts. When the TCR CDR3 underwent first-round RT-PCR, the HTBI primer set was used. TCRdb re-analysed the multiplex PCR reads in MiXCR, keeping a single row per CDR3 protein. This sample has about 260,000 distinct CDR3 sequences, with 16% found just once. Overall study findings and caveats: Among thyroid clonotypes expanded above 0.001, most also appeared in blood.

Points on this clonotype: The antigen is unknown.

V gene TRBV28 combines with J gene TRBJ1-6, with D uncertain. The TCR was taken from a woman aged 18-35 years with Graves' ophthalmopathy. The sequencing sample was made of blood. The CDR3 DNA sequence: TGTGCCAGCAGTTTCCGTAAAGGAGGAAGGGCCCTCCACTTT. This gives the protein CASSFRKGGRALHF.